Below, 3 T cell receptor beta chains from the same sample are listed, as sequenced in a study of blood T cell repertoires in COVID-19. Data came from immunoSEQ multiplex PCR; TCRdb stores just in-frame clones and leaves some out. Here the sample spans some 390,000 clones, around 87% being singletons. The sample taken for sequencing was peripheral blood. The receptors come from a human donor in a cohort sampled during active COVID-19.

J is TRBJ2-1 and V is TRBV5-1, with 13 bases that match TRBD2. Germline assignment: CDR1 SGHRS and CDR2 YFSETQ. V trimming: 2 bases; J trimming: 8 bases; junction bases outside the gene matches: 13. The CDR3 loop spans 18 amino acids. CDR3 nucleotides: TGCGCCAGCAGCTTCGGACTAGCGGGAGCTACCCCTGGCGATGAGCAGTTCTTC. As protein: CASSFGLAGATPGDEQFF. Full variable domain (outside the CDR3, taken from reference TRBV5-1 and TRBJ2-1): KAGVTQTPRYLIKTRGQQVTLSCSPISGHRSVSWYQQTPGQGLQFLFEYFSETQRNKGNFPGRFSGRQFSNSRSEMNVSTLELGDSALYLCASSFGLAGATPGDEQFFGPGTRLTVL.

The genes are TRBV27 and TRBJ1-5; no firm D call. Deletions cut 5 bases from V and 3 bases from J, with 8 bases between. CDR1 is MNHEY, CDR2 SMNVEV, per germline (reference sequence). The CDR3 spans 13 residues. Here the CDR3 DNA reads TGTGCCAGCAGTCTCCAACTCAATCAGCCCCAGCATTTT. As protein: CASSLQLNQPQHF.

V gene TRBV5-1 combines with J gene TRBJ2-7, with 11 positions matching TRBD1. The V and J ends lost 4 bases and 2 bases, in that order; junction bases with no gene match: 2. The CDR3 spans 14 residues. CDR1 SGHRS and CDR2 YFSETQ come from the germline V gene. The chain's CDR3 is CASSQGQGAYEQYF. In DNA, the CDR3 is TGCGCCAGCAGCCAGGGACAGGGGGCCTACGAGCAGTACTTC. The full variable domain, rest sourced from reference TRBV5-1 and TRBJ2-7, is KAGVTQTPRYLIKTRGQQVTLSCSPISGHRSVSWYQQTPGQGLQFLFEYFSETQRNKGNFPGRFSGRQFSNSRSEMNVSTLELGDSALYLCASSQGQGAYEQYFGPGTRLTVT.